The entry below describes one T cell receptor beta chain. Looked up from germline, CDR1 is MDHEN and CDR2 is SYDVKM. This CDR3 is built from 17 residues. Trimming stripped 6 bases from V and 2 bases from J, with 22 bases between. CD45RO negativity and positive selection for CCR7 defined naive CD8 cells, a population that excluded terminally differentiated effector memory CD45RA+ cells. Every donor was a Caucasian adult from Nashville, Tennessee. Several immunoSEQ plates held equal portions of the genomic DNA taken from each subset. Some 29,000 T cell genomes (around 200 ng DNA) went into each sorted-subset replicate. Sequenced by immunoSEQ multiplex PCR; TCRdb stores in-frame clones only, minus some. The data show about 2 million clones, about 95% seen once. This specimen comes from a study of shared clonotypes between healthy human individuals.

Sequencing input: naive CD8+ T cells sorted from blood. This sequence joins TRBV28 and TRBJ1-1; D is unclear. The sequence was collected from a man aged 18-30 years in good health. CDR3 in amino acids: CASSTRLRGRFNTEAFF. CDR3 DNA: TGTGCCAGCAGCACCCGGCTTAGAGGCAGATTCAACACTGAAGCTTTCTTT.